Shown below are 2 T cell receptor beta chains from a single sample sequenced in a study of cytomegalovirus exposure and HLA in healthy donors. Vbeta (60) and Jbeta (13) primers were used in the PCR. Only in-frame clones appear in the TCRdb table, and some are missing; sequencing was by immunoSEQ multiplex PCR. The profile shows roughly 100,000 clones, roughly 15% of them singletons. Sequencing was performed on PBMCs. All receptors come from a female donor in good health and CMV-seronegative.

This clone was recorded a few times. The chain recombines TRBV12-5 with TRBJ1-5, with 9 bases aligning to TRBD1. This CDR3 spans 15 amino acids. Looked up from germline, CDR1 is LGHNT and CDR2 is FRNRAP. With 1 base clipped from V and 4 bases from J, the junction kept 2 bases outside the gene matches. Here the CDR3 reads CASGLGDRENQPQHF. In nucleotides, the CDR3 is TGTGCTAGTGGTTTGGGGGACAGGGAGAATCAGCCCCAGCATTTT.

The rearrangement links TRBV9 to TRBJ1-5; TRBD1 matches 7 bases. CDR1 is SGDLS, CDR2 YYNGEE, per germline. The V and J ends lost 3 bases and 3 bases, in that order; junction bases with no gene match: 6. The CDR3 has 15 residues. Here the CDR3 reads CASSGGQTNNQPQHF. As DNA, the CDR3 is TGTGCCAGCAGCGGGGGACAGACAAACAATCAGCCCCAGCATTTT.